This T cell receptor beta chain was observed in a study of blood T cell repertoires in COVID-19. Profiled with immunoSEQ multiplex PCR; TCRdb holds only in-frame clones, not every one. The sample shows 230,000 or so clones, 75% to 85% of them seen only once. The TCR originated in a woman aged 80 or over with COVID-19, enrolled during active disease. Sequenced sample: peripheral blood.

The CDR3 region is CASSSGQGGYQPQHF. CDR3 coding DNA: TGTGCCAGCAGTTCCGGGCAGGGAGGATATCAGCCCCAGCATTTT. The chain carries TRBV28 and TRBJ1-5; D is possibly TRBD1 (5 bases). Trimming shortened V by 4 bases and J by 5 bases, and 15 bases separated the two germline ends. Germline assignment: CDR1 MDHEN and CDR2 SYDVKM. The CDR3 consists of 15 residues.